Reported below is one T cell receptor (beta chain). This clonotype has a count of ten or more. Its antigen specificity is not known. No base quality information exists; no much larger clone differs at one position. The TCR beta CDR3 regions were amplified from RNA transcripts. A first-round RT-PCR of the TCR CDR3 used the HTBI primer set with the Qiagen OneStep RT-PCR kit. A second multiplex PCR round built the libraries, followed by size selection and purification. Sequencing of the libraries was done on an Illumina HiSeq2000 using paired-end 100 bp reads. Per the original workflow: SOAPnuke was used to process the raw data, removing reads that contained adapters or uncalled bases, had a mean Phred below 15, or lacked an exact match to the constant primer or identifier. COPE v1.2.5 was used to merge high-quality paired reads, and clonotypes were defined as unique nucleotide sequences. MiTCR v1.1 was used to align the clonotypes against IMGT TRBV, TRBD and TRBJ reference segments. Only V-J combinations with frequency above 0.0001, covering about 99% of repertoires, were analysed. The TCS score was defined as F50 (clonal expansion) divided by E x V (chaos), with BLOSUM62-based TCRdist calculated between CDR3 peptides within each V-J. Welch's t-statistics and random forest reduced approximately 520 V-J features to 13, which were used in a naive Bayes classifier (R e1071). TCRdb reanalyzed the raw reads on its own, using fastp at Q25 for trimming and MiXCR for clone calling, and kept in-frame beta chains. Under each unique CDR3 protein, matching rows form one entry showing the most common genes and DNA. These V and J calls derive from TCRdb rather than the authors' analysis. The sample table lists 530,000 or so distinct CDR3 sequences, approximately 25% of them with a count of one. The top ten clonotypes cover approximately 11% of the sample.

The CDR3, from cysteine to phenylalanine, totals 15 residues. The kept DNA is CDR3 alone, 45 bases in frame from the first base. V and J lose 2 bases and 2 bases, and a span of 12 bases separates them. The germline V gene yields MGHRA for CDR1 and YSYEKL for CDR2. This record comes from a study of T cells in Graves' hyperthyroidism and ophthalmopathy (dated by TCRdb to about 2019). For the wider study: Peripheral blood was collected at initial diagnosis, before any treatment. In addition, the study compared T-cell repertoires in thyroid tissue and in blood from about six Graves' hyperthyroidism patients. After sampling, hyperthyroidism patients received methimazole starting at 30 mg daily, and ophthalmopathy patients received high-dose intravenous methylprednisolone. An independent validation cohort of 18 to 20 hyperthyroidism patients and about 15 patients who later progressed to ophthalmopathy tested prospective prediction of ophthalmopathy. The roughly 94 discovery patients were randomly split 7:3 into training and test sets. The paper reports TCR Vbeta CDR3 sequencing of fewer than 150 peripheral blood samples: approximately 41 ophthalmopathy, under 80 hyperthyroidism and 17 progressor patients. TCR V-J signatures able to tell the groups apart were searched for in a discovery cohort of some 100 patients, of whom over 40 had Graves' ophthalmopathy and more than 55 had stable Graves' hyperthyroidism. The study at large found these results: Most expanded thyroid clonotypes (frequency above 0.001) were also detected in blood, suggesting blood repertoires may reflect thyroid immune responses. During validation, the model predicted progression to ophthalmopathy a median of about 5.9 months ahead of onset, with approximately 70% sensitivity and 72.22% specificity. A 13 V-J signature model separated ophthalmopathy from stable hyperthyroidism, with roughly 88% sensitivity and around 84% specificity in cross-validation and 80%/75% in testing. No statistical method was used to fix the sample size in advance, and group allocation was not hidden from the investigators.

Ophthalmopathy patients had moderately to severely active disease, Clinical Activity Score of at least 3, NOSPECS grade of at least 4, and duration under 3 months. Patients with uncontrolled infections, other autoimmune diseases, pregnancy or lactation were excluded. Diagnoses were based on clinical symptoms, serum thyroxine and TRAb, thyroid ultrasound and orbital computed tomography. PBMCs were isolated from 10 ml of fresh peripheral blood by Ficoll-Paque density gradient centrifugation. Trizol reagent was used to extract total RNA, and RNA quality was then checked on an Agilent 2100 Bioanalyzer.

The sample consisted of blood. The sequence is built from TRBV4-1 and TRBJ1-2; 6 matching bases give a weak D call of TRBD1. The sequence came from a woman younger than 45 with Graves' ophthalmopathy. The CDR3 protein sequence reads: CASSQHTGRNYGYTF. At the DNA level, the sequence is TGCGCCAGCAGCCAACATACAGGGCGCAACTATGGCTACACCTTC.